This entry concerns a single T cell receptor beta chain. Per the authors' pipeline: Amplifying reference gene primers gave estimates of nucleated cell counts. The method was immunoSEQ multiplex PCR; TCRdb's version includes in-frame clones alone and lacks a portion of them. V and J calls and clone size are those listed in that table; D and trimming were worked out from the DNA. This sample carries some 110,000 clones, approximately 80% of them seen once, and the ten largest clones take around 2.3%. The data were taken from a study of blood T cell repertoires in COVID-19. In the study overall: Acute-phase and convalescent COVID-19 samples originated in the United States, Italy and Spain. Sample material is recorded as cDNA or gDNA derived from T cells, B-cell-depleted T cells, or PBMCs.

This TCR derives from a man aged 45-60 years with acute or convalescent COVID-19. The sequenced sample consisted of peripheral blood.

CDR3 nucleotides: TGTGCCAGCAGCCTAACCTACGAGCAGTACTTC. Residues: CASSLTYEQYF. V and J are TRBV7-9 and TRBJ2-7, with D unclear. Germline CDR1 reads SEHNR; CDR2 reads FQNEAQ (reference sequence). The CDR3 has 11 amino acids. With 5 bases removed from V and 2 bases from J, the gap between germline ends came to 4 bases.